This TCR beta chain was recovered during a study of siplizumab effects on memory and regulatory T cells. Study conclusions and caveats: Mappable CD4+ clones that were alloreactive averaged about 69% Treg-derived with siplizumab versus roughly 25% in controls. With siplizumab, cumulative frequency of CD4+ memory-derived alloreactive sequences dropped significantly. Naive T cells looked more diverse than memory cells and looked like major alloresponse contributors. Suppressive activity of Tregs proliferating in siplizumab cultures remained unconfirmed.

V was pared by 2 bases and J by 3 bases, with 13 bases between. This CDR3 region has 16 residues. Germline CDR1 and CDR2: SGHVS and FQNEAQ. Regarding this clone: The antigen remains undetermined.

Profiled with immunoSEQ multiplex PCR; TCRdb holds only in-frame clones, not every one. This repertoire shows 85,000 to 130,000 clones, about 92% found once; its top ten account for around 0.68%. This chain joins TRBV7-8 and TRBJ2-2, with D maybe TRBD2 (6 bases). Sequencing was performed on Tregs sorted from blood. The clonotype was recovered from a human donor in good health. CDR3 DNA: TGTGCCAGCAGCTTATTGATAGCGGCCCACACCGGGGAGCTGTTTTTT. It is translated as CASSLLIAAHTGELFF. The full variable domain, in which reference TRBV7-8 and TRBJ2-2 provide the parts outside the CDR3, is GAGVSQSPRYKVAKRGQDVALRCDPISGHVSLFWYQQALGQGPEFLTYFQNEAQLDKSGLPSDRFFAERPEGSVSTLKIQRTQQEDSAVYLCASSLLIAAHTGELFFGEGSRLTVL.